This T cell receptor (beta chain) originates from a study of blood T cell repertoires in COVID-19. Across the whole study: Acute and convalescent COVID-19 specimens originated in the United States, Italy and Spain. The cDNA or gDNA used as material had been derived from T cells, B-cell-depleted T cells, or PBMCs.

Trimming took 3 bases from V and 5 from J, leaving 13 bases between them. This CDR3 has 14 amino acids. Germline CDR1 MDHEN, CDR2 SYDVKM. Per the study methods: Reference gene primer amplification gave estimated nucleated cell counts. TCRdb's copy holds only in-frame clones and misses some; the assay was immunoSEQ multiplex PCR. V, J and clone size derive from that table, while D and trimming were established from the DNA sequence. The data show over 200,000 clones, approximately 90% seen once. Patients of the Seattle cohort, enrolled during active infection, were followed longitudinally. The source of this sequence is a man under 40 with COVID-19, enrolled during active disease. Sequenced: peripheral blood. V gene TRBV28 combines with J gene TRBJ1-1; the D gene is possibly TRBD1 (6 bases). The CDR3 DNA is TGTGCCAGCAGTTTTATCAGGGGAGGGACTGAAGCTTTCTTT. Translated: CASSFIRGGTEAFF.